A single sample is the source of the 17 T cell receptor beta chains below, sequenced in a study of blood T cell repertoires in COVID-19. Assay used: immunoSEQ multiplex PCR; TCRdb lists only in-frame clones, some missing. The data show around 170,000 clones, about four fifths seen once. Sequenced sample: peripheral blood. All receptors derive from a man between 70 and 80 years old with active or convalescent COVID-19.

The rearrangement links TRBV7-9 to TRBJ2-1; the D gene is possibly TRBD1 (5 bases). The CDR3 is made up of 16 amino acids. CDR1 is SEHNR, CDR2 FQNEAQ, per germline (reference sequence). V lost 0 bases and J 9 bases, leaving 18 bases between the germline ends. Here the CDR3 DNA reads TGTGCCAGCAGCTTAGCGGTGGGTCTCAGGGCGGTTGAGCAGTTCTTC. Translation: CASSLAVGLRAVEQFF.

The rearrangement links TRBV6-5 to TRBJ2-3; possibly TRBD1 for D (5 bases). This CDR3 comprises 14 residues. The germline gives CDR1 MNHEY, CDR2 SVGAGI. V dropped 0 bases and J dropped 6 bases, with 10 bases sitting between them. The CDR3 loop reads CASSYSQGYDTQYF. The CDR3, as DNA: TGTGCCAGCAGTTACTCGCAGGGATACGATACGCAGTATTTT.

In DNA, the CDR3 is TGTGCCTGGACCACGGGTCTTAGCACAGATACGCAGTATTTT. Translation gives CAWTTGLSTDTQYF. This chain connects TRBV30 to TRBJ2-3, with D hard to call. V lost 4 bases and J lost 0, with 11 bases in between. Germline V gene data show CDR1 as GTSNPN and CDR2 as SVGIG (reference sequence). This CDR3 has 14 amino acids.

CDR3 in amino acids: CASRIRAGKSSYEQYF. The CDR3 DNA reads as TGTGCCAGCAGGATTAGGGCGGGGAAAAGCTCCTACGAGCAGTACTTC. This chain joins TRBV6-4 and TRBJ2-7; tentative D call: TRBD2 (6 bases). The germline V and J ends were trimmed by 6 bases and 0 bases, with 18 bases remaining between them. The CDR3 loop spans 16 amino acids. From germline, CDR1 is MRHNA and CDR2 SNTAGT.

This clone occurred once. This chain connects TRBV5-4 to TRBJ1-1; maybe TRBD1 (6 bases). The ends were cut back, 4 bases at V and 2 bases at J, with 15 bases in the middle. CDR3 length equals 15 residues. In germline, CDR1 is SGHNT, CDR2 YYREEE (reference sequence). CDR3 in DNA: TGTGCCAGCAGCCCCCCGGCAGGGGCTAACACTGAAGCTTTCTTT. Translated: CASSPPAGANTEAFF. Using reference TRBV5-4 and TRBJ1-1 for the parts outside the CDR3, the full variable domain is ETGVTQSPTHLIKTRGQQVTLRCSSQSGHNTVSWYQQALGQGPQFIFQYYREEENGRGNFPPRFSGLQFPNYSSELNVNALELDDSALYLCASSPPAGANTEAFFGQGTRLTVV.

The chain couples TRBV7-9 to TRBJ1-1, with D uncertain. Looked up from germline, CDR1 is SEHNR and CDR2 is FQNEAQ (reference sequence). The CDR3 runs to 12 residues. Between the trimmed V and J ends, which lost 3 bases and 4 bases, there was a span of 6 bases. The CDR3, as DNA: TGTGCCAGCAGCTTTGGGCGCACTGAAGCTTTCTTT. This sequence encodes CASSFGRTEAFF.

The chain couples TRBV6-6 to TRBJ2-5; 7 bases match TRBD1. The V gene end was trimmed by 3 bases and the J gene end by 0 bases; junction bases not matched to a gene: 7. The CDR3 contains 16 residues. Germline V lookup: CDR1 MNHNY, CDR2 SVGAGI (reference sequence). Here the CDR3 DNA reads TGTGCCAGCAGTTATGACCCCAGGGGGTACCAAGAGACCCAGTACTTC. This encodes CASSYDPRGYQETQYF.

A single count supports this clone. CDR3 sequence reads: CASSQGRLAGTDTQYF. The CDR3 nucleotides read TGCGCCAGCAGCCAAGGAAGACTAGCCGGCACAGATACGCAGTATTTT. The gene calls are TRBV4-3 and TRBJ2-3, with 7 bases aligning to TRBD2. Germline CDR1 is LGHNA and CDR2 is YSLEER. The junction had 5 bases not matched to a gene; V was cut back by 1 base and J by 1 base. This CDR3 has 16 residues.

CDR3 DNA: TGTGCCATCAGTGATCCGTCGAGGACAGACCGTACCTATGGCTACACCTTC. Translated: CAISDPSRTDRTYGYTF. The V gene is TRBV10-3, the J gene TRBJ1-2, with a weak D call TRBD1 (6 bases). The V gene's germline CDR1 is ENHRY and CDR2 SYGVKD. The CDR3 is made up of 17 amino acids. V lost 3 bases, J lost 4 bases, and 21 bases lay in between.

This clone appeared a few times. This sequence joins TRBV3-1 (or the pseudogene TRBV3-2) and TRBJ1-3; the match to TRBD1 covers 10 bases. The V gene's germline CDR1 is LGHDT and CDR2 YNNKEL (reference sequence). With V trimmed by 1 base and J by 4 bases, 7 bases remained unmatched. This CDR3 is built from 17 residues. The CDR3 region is CASSQVGQGLRGNTIYF. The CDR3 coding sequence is TGTGCCAGCAGCCAAGTGGGACAGGGGCTGAGGGGAAACACCATATATTTT.

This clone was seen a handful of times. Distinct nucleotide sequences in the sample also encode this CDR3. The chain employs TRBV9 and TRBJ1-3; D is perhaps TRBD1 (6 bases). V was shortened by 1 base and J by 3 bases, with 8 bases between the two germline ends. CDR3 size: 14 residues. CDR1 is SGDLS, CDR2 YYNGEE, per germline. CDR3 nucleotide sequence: TGTGCCAGCAGCGTATCAGGGGATGGAAACACCATATATTTT. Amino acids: CASSVSGDGNTIYF.

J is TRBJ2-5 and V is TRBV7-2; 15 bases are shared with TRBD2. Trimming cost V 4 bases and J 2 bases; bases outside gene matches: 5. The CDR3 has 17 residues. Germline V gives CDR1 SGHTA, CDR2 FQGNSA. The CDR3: CASSSGLAGGSQETQYF. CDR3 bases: TGTGCCAGCAGCTCAGGACTAGCGGGGGGGTCGCAAGAGACCCAGTACTTC.

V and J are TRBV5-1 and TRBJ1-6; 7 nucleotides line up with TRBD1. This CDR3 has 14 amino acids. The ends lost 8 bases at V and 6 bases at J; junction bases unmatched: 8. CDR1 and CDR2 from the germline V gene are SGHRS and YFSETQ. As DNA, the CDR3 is TGCGCCAGTGAGACAGGGAATGGTAATTCACCCCTCCACTTT. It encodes CASETGNGNSPLHF.

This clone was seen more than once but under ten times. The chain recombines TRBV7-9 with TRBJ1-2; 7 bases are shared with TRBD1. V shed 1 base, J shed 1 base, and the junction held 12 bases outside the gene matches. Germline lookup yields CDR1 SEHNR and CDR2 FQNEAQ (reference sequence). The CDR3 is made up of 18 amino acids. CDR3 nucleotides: TGTGCCAGCAGCTTAGGCCCGGGACAGAAGAAGATTAACTATGGCTACACCTTC. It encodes CASSLGPGQKKINYGYTF.

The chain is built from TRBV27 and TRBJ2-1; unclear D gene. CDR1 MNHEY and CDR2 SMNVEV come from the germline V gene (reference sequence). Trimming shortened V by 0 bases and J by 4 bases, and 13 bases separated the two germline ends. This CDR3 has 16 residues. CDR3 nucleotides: TGTGCCAGCAGTTTATCGATACGGGTACCATACAATGAGCAGTTCTTC. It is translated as CASSLSIRVPYNEQFF.

The CDR3 DNA follows: TGTGCCACCCGAACGGGACTAGCGGGGAACAATGAGCAGTTCTTC. Translated: CATRTGLAGNNEQFF. This chain links TRBV6-5 with TRBJ2-1; TRBD2 agrees at 13 bases. Looked up from germline, CDR1 is MNHEY and CDR2 is SVGAGI. The CDR3 is 15 residues long. The V gene end was trimmed by 10 bases and the J gene end by 5 bases; junction bases not matched to a gene: 8.

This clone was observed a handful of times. For the CDR3, the DNA is TGTGCCAGCAGCGTAGTTGGGGGCCACACTGAAGCTTTCTTT. This gives the protein CASSVVGGHTEAFF. The chain uses TRBV9 and TRBJ1-1; possible D gene TRBD1, 6 bases. Germline CDR1 SGDLS, CDR2 YYNGEE. CDR3 length equals 14 residues. V shed 0 bases and J shed 3 bases, with 9 bases lying between them.